This T cell receptor (beta chain) was documented in a study of shared clonotypes between healthy human individuals. Study results and caveats: Expectations were that clonotype sharing among donors would be affected by sequencing depth.

The method was immunoSEQ multiplex PCR; TCRdb's version includes in-frame clones alone and lacks a portion of them. The table records around 500,000 clones, about four fifths of them present only once. The germline CDR1 and CDR2 sequences are SGHRS and YFSETQ. The trim removed 6 bases at V and 7 bases at J, leaving 7 bases unmatched. This CDR3 has 16 residues. On this clone: What it binds is not known.

The receptor's source is a woman aged 35 to 49 in good health. Some clones in this sample may be carry-over from other donors' samples. The sample comprised PBMCs. The chain combines TRBV5-1 with TRBJ2-2; TRBD2 agrees at 15 bases. CDR3 DNA: TGCGCCAGCACTCCGGGACTAGCGGGAGGCATCGGGGAGCTGTTTTTT. Translation gives CASTPGLAGGIGELFF.